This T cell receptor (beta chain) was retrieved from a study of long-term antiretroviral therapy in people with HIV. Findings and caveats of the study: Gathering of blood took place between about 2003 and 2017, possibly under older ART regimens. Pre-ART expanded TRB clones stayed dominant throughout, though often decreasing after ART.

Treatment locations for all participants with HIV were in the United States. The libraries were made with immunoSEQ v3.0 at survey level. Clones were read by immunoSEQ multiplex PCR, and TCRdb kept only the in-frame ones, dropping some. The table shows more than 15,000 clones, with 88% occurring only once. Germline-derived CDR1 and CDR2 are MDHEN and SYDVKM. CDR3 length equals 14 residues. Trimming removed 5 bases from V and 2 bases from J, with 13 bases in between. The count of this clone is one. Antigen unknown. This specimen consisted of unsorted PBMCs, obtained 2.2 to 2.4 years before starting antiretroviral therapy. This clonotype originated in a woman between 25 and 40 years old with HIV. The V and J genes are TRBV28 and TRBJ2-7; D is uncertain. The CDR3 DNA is TGTGCCAGCAGTCAGCTACGGTCCACCTACGAGCAGTACTTC. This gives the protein CASSQLRSTYEQYF.